These T cell receptor beta chains were read from a single sample in a study of cytomegalovirus exposure and HLA in healthy donors. Repertoires were generated with immunoSEQ multiplex PCR, while TCRdb's copy carries only in-frame clones and drops some. The repertoire holds over 85,000 clones, with roughly 78% as singletons. The sample comprised PBMCs. Every receptor here comes from a woman aged 25 to 39 in good health and CMV-seronegative. Each CDR3 is given with its conserved first and last residue. The order of the fields is J gene, D gene, clone size, V gene, CDR3 protein, CDR3 DNA. The D gene is left open where the match is weak. Clone sizes are given selectively: once, few, many, or a class where the clone is expanded.

>TRBJ1-1|TRBD1|.|TRBV2
CASSGTGTGVANTEAFF
TGTGCCAGCAGTGGAACCGGGACAGGGGTGGCGAACACTGAAGCTTTCTTT
>TRBJ1-4|.|.|TRBV7-8
CASSNHNGRGEKLFF
TGTGCCAGCAGCAATCACAACGGGCGGGGTGAAAAACTGTTTTTT
>TRBJ2-7|.|.|TRBV2
CASSAPGGIEQYF
TGTGCCAGCAGTGCACCTGGAGGGATCGAGCAGTACTTC
>TRBJ2-3|TRBD2|.|TRBV6-5
CASSSPRRGGTDTQYF
TGTGCCAGCAGTTCCCCTCGGCGGGGGGGGACAGATACGCAGTATTTT
>TRBJ1-1|.|once|TRBV7-9
CASSRGWATNTEAFF
TGTGCCAGCAGCCGGGGGTGGGCCACGAACACTGAAGCTTTCTTT
>TRBJ2-7|TRBD1|few|TRBV4-2
CASSHPQGENEQYF
TGTGCCAGCAGCCATCCACAGGGGGAAAACGAGCAGTACTTC
>TRBJ1-1|TRBD1|.|TRBV4-1
CASRDNLRGKGTEAFF
TGCGCCAGCAGAGACAACCTCAGGGGGAAGGGCACTGAAGCTTTCTTT
>TRBJ2-2|.|.|TRBV4-1
CASSQDEGGLLRELFF
TGCGCCAGCAGCCAAGATGAGGGAGGCCTGCTCCGGGAGCTGTTTTTT
>TRBJ1-2|TRBD1|.|TRBV4-1
CASSQGPRFRGSGYTF
TGCGCCAGCAGCCAGGGGCCGCGGTTCAGGGGGTCGGGCTACACCTTC
>TRBJ1-3|.|once|TRBV4-1
CASSHTTGNTIYF
TGCGCCAGCAGCCATACAACAGGGAACACCATATATTTT
>TRBJ2-5|TRBD1|.|TRBV6-5
CASSYGSGTVQETQYF
TGTGCCAGCAGTTACGGATCCGGGACAGTCCAAGAGACCCAGTACTTC
>TRBJ1-6|.|.|TRBV4-1
CASSQVIPGPLHF
TGCGCCAGCAGCCAAGTAATCCCCGGGCCCCTCCACTTT
>TRBJ1-1|TRBD1|.|TRBV7-2
CASSSDGRGLGTEAFF
TGTGCCAGCAGCTCCGACGGGAGGGGGCTTGGCACTGAAGCTTTCTTT
>TRBJ1-1|.|.|TRBV27
CASSLRQGMNTEAFF
TGTGCCAGCAGTTTACGTCAGGGTATGAACACTGAAGCTTTCTTT
>TRBJ2-7|TRBD1|.|TRBV19
CASQGQTYEQYF
TGTGCCAGCCAGGGACAGACCTACGAGCAGTACTTC
>TRBJ2-7|TRBD1|.|TRBV5-8
CASSRNTGTGGPYEQYF
TGTGCCAGCAGCAGAAACACCGGGACAGGGGGGCCGTACGAGCAGTACTTC
>TRBJ2-1|TRBD1|.|TRBV7-9
CASSLSTGGWDNEQFF
TGTGCCAGCAGCTTATCGACAGGGGGCTGGGACAATGAGCAGTTCTTC
>TRBJ2-1|TRBD2|.|TRBV5-1
CASSLGAGLAGGPSYNEQFF
TGCGCCAGCAGCTTGGGAGCCGGACTAGCGGGAGGGCCCTCCTACAATGAGCAGTTCTTC
>TRBJ2-5|TRBD2|few|TRBV9
CASSLTGTRETQYF
TGTGCCAGCAGCTTGACCGGGACTAGAGAGACCCAGTACTTC
>TRBJ2-3|.|.|TRBV28
CASSLPFRGTQYF
TGTGCCAGCAGTCTACCATTTCGTGGTACGCAGTATTTT
>TRBJ2-7|TRBD1|.|TRBV28
CASQTGLYEQYF
TGTGCCAGTCAGACAGGGCTCTACGAGCAGTACTTC
>TRBJ2-7|TRBD2|.|TRBV15
CATSAGLAESYEQYF
TGTGCCACCAGCGCAGGACTAGCGGAGTCCTACGAGCAGTACTTC
>TRBJ2-7|.|.|TRBV28
CASSRQQGSTYEQYF
TGTGCCAGCAGTCGCCAACAGGGTAGTACCTACGAGCAGTACTTC
>TRBJ2-3|.|.|TRBV2
CARRGTGLSDTQYF
TGTGCCAGGCGAGGAACCGGACTCTCAGATACGCAGTATTTT
>TRBJ2-1|.|.|TRBV25-1
CASSLKGVPYNEQFF
TGTGCCAGCAGTCTCAAGGGAGTCCCCTACAATGAGCAGTTCTTC
>TRBJ1-1|.|.|TRBV4-1
CASRSNRDLEGAFF
TGCGCCAGCAGAAGTAACCGGGATCTGGAAGGAGCTTTCTTT
>TRBJ2-1|TRBD2|.|TRBV28
CASSLSLAGVGYNEQFF
TGTGCCAGCAGTTTGTCCTTAGCGGGAGTGGGTTACAATGAGCAGTTCTTC
>TRBJ1-2|.|.|TRBV5-1
CASSRVTGSEGSYTF
TGCGCCAGCAGCCGAGTAACGGGGTCGGAGGGGAGCTACACCTTC
>TRBJ2-2|TRBD1|once|TRBV28
CASSPGTGVPGELFF
TGTGCCAGCAGCCCCGGGACAGGGGTGCCCGGGGAGCTGTTTTTT
>TRBJ2-2|TRBD1|.|TRBV30
CAWTQGAPYGELFF
TGTGCCTGGACCCAGGGGGCGCCTTACGGGGAGCTGTTTTTT
>TRBJ2-7|TRBD2|.|TRBV5-1
CASSYGGVSYEQYF
TGCGCCAGCAGCTATGGGGGGGTGTCCTACGAGCAGTACTTC
>TRBJ2-7|TRBD1|.|TRBV30
CAWSVLRGLQEQYF
TGTGCCTGGAGTGTACTCAGGGGGCTACAGGAGCAGTACTTC
>TRBJ1-2|TRBD1|.|TRBV28
CASTPGGNNYGYTF
TGTGCCAGCACCCCAGGGGGAAACAACTATGGCTACACCTTC
>TRBJ1-1|.|.|TRBV30
CAWTRWGTNTEAFF
TGTGCCTGGACCCGGTGGGGCACCAACACTGAAGCTTTCTTT
>TRBJ2-5|.|once|TRBV7-2
CASSSIGTIEETQYF
TGTGCCAGCAGCTCAATCGGGACAATAGAAGAGACCCAGTACTTC
>TRBJ2-2|.|.|TRBV2
CASNNRGAGLVNTGELFF
TGTGCCAGTAACAACAGGGGCGCGGGACTAGTGAACACCGGGGAGCTGTTTTTT
>TRBJ1-2|.|.|TRBV5-5
CASSNQQGYTF
TGTGCCAGCAGCAACCAACAGGGCTACACCTTC
>TRBJ1-1|.|.|TRBV15
CATSRDFAGNTEAFF
TGTGCCACCAGCAGAGATTTCGCAGGGAACACTGAAGCTTTCTTT
>TRBJ2-4|TRBD1|few|TRBV5-4
CASVRNRGKYF
TGTGCCAGCGTGAGGAACAGGGGTAAGTACTTC
>TRBJ2-1|TRBD2|.|TRBV27
CASRTSLQQFF
TGTGCCAGCAGGACTAGCCTACAGCAGTTCTTC
>TRBJ2-1|TRBD2|once|TRBV4-1
CASRVTPSGGNEQFF
TGCGCCAGCAGAGTAACCCCTAGCGGGGGGAATGAGCAGTTCTTC
>TRBJ2-1|TRBD2|.|TRBV7-2
CASSLLAGAYNEQFF
TGTGCCAGCAGCCTGCTAGCGGGAGCGTACAATGAGCAGTTCTTC
>TRBJ2-1|.|.|TRBV7-6
CASSFIAGTPLF
TGTGCCAGCAGCTTCATCGCTGGTACTCCCCTCTTC
>TRBJ2-7|TRBD1|.|TRBV9
CASSVTGQGTYEQYF
TGTGCCAGCAGCGTCACGGGACAGGGGACCTACGAGCAGTACTTC
>TRBJ1-5|TRBD1|few|TRBV30
CAWGQAGYQPQHF
TGTGCCTGGGGACAGGCTGGTTATCAGCCCCAGCATTTT
>TRBJ2-3|TRBD2|.|TRBV4-2
CASSQQPGLEGTDTQYF
TGTGCCAGCAGCCAACAACCGGGACTAGAAGGCACAGATACGCAGTATTTT
>TRBJ1-2|.|few|TRBV9
CASTLSWSERYGYTF
TGTGCCAGCACCCTCTCCTGGTCAGAACGCTATGGCTACACCTTC
>TRBJ2-3|TRBD2|.|TRBV7-9
CASSGSGRDMNTQYF
TGTGCCAGCAGCGGTAGCGGGAGAGATATGAATACGCAGTATTTT